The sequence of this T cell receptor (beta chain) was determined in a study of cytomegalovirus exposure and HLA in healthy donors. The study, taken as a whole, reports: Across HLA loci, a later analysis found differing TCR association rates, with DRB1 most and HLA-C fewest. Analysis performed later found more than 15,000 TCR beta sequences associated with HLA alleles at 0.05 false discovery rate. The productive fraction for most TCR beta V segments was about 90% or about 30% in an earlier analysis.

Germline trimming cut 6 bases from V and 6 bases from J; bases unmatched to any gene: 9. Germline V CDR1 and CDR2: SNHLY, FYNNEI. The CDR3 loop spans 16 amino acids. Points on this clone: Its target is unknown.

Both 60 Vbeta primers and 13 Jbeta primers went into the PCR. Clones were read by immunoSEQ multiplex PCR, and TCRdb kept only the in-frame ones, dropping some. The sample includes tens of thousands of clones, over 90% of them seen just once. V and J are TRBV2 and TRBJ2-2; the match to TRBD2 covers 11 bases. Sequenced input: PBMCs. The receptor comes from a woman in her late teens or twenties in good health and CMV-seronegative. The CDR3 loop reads CASSLLSGRASGELFF. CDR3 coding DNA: TGTGCCAGCAGCCTACTTAGCGGGAGGGCCTCCGGGGAGCTGTTTTTT.